One sample yielded the 17 T cell receptor beta chains listed below, sequenced in a study of beta chain features in type 1 diabetes. The whole isolated RNA underwent reverse transcription, so sequencing captured expressed TCRB transcripts. TCRdb's table, derived via immunoSEQ multiplex PCR, lists solely in-frame clones and lacks some. The table includes hundreds of thousands of clones, about 14% detected once. Specimen: naive CD4+ T cells from blood. The receptors were gathered from a man aged 18 to 30 in good health.

CDR3 coding DNA: TGTGCCAGCAGCCCCACCCCCCGACAGGGGGACCTCAATCAGCCCCAGCATTTT. Amino acids: CASSPTPRQGDLNQPQHF. V gene TRBV21-1 combines with J gene TRBJ1-5; the D call in the table, TRBD1, was not verified against the DNA. TRBV21-1 is recorded as a pseudogene. There are 18 residues in the CDR3.

The rearrangement joins TRBV6-5 to TRBJ2-5; D remains ambiguous. In germline, CDR1 is MNHEY, CDR2 SVGAGI. The CDR3 contains 13 residues. The germline V and J ends were trimmed by 6 bases and 2 bases, with 10 bases remaining between them. CDR3 loop: CASRIAYQETQYF. The CDR3 DNA sequence: TGTGCCAGCAGGATAGCTTATCAAGAGACCCAGTACTTC.

This rearrangement joins TRBV7-8 to TRBJ1-1; TRBD1 aligns across 8 bases. The junction had 11 bases not matched to a gene; V was cut back by 5 bases and J by 3 bases. This CDR3 comprises 16 residues. CDR1 SGHVS and CDR2 FQNEAQ come from the germline V gene. Here the CDR3 DNA reads TGTGCCAGCAGCACAGACAGGGGCCCTGGCGACACTGAAGCTTTCTTT. It codes for CASSTDRGPGDTEAFF.

This clone was found a few times. The chain couples TRBV23-1 to TRBJ2-7, with 7 positions matching TRBD1. TRBV23-1 is reported as an ORF; its role is uncertain. The CDR3 contains 14 residues. V shed 5 bases, J shed 1 base, and the junction held 5 bases outside the gene matches. CDR3 sequence reads: CASSKGQSSYEQYF. The CDR3 DNA reads as TGCGCCAGCAGTAAGGGACAGAGTTCCTACGAGCAGTACTTC.

This sequence joins TRBV4-2 and TRBJ1-5; 7 bases line up with TRBD1. With 0 bases clipped from V and 7 bases from J, the junction kept 9 bases outside the gene matches. CDR1 and CDR2 (germline): LGHNA, YNFKEQ. CDR3 length: 16 residues. The chain's CDR3 is CASSQEPTGSRQPQHF. CDR3 nucleotides: TGTGCCAGCAGCCAAGAACCGACAGGGTCCAGGCAGCCCCAGCATTTT.

This clone turned up a few times. V gene TRBV28 combines with J gene TRBJ2-4; D ambiguous. Germline CDR1 MDHEN, CDR2 SYDVKM. Trimming removed 4 bases at V and 0 bases at J, with 19 bases between. The CDR3 runs to 18 residues. CDR3 in amino acids: CASSSFPRRILAKNIQYF. CDR3 nucleotides: TGTGCCAGCAGTTCCTTCCCTCGGCGGATTCTAGCCAAAAACATTCAGTACTTC.

This clone was counted between two and nine times. The chain uses TRBV5-4 and TRBJ1-5; 12 nucleotides agree with TRBD1. CDR3 size: 15 residues. V dropped 4 bases and J dropped 5; count of bases not matched to a gene: 4. In germline, CDR1 is SGHNT, CDR2 YYREEE (reference sequence). The CDR3 is CASSPGTGGYQPQHF. CDR3 in DNA: TGTGCCAGCAGCCCTGGGACAGGGGGCTATCAGCCCCAGCATTTT. The whole variable domain, filled in from reference TRBV5-4 and TRBJ1-5, reads ETGVTQSPTHLIKTRGQQVTLRCSSQSGHNTVSWYQQALGQGPQFIFQYYREEENGRGNFPPRFSGLQFPNYSSELNVNALELDDSALYLCASSPGTGGYQPQHFGDGTRLSIL.

Concerning this clone itself: Other DNA sequences in the sample encode the same CDR3. V gene TRBV14 combines with J gene TRBJ2-2; no clear D. Trimming shortened V by 0 bases and J by 2 bases, and 4 bases separated the two germline ends. Looked up from germline, CDR1 is SGHDN and CDR2 is FVKESK. This CDR3 contains 14 residues. This chain's CDR3 is CASSQDLNTGELFF. CDR3 bases: TGTGCCAGCAGCCAAGACCTTAACACCGGGGAGCTGTTTTTT.

The chain couples TRBV2 to TRBJ1-6; D remains ambiguous. Germline loops: CDR1 SNHLY, CDR2 FYNNEI. The CDR3 is 12 amino acids. Deletions cut 1 base from V and 9 bases from J, with 4 bases between. This CDR3 is CASSEDVSPLHF. DNA for the CDR3: TGTGCCAGCAGTGAAGATGTTTCACCCCTCCACTTT.

This sequence joins TRBV7-3 and TRBJ2-1; D is unresolved. V was pared by 3 bases and J by 8 bases, with 14 bases between. CDR1 is SGHTA and CDR2 is FQGTGA in the germline V gene. This CDR3 region has 14 residues. The CDR3 sequence is CASSFRPFVDEQFF. In nucleotides, the CDR3 is TGTGCCAGCAGCTTCCGCCCGTTCGTTGATGAGCAGTTCTTC.

This clone has more than one count but fewer than ten. The V call is TRBV7-2, the J call TRBJ2-5, with D maybe TRBD2 (6 bases). This CDR3 is 14 amino acids long. Germline CDR1 is SGHTA and CDR2 is FQGNSA. Trimming cost V 0 bases and J 7 bases, with 12 bases left between them. The DNA of the CDR3 is TGTGCCAGCAGCTTAGCGCGAGCGGGCGGGACCCAGTACTTC. It encodes CASSLARAGGTQYF.

This clone was counted between two and nine times. As DNA, the CDR3 is TGTGCCAGCAGTTCCCGGGACAGGGTAGCAGGGGAGCTGTTTTTT. As protein: CASSSRDRVAGELFF. The chain links TRBV28 to TRBJ2-2; TRBD1 matches at 9 bases. V gave up 4 bases and J gave up 8 bases; unmatched junction bases: 8. Looked up from germline, CDR1 is MDHEN and CDR2 is SYDVKM. The CDR3 runs 15 residues.

This clone was observed at least ten times. The chain recombines TRBV7-9 with TRBJ2-3; D not resolved. V lost 7 bases to trimming and J lost 13 bases, with 9 bases between them. The germline V gene encodes CDR1 SEHNR and CDR2 FQNEAQ (reference sequence). The CDR3 runs to 9 residues. The CDR3 sequence: CASNRPEYF. The CDR3 coding sequence is TGTGCCAGCAACCGTCCGGAGTATTTT.

This clone was seen a handful of times. The genes are TRBV10-3 and TRBJ1-2; possible D gene TRBD1, 5 bases. Looked up from germline, CDR1 is ENHRY and CDR2 is SYGVKD. V gave up 7 bases and J gave up 3 bases, with 18 bases separating them. This CDR3 spans 15 amino acids. Here the CDR3 DNA reads TGTGCCATCAACCAGGGCTTCGGCAGTGACTATGGCTACACCTTC. Translated: CAINQGFGSDYGYTF.

There are a few counts of this clone. The rearrangement joins TRBV5-1 to TRBJ2-5, with TRBD2 matching over 8 bases. Germline CDR1 reads SGHRS; CDR2 reads YFSETQ. The ends lost 5 bases at V and 1 base at J; junction bases unmatched: 4. The length of the CDR3 is 14 residues. CDR3 in amino acids: CASRGLELQETQYF. The CDR3 bases are TGCGCCAGCAGGGGACTAGAGCTCCAAGAGACCCAGTACTTC.

V and J are TRBV7-8 and TRBJ2-1, with D perhaps matching TRBD2 (6 bases). The V gene's germline CDR1 is SGHVS and CDR2 FQNEAQ. The length of the CDR3 is 16 residues. V gave up 5 bases and J gave up 2 bases, with 16 bases separating them. The CDR3 here is CASSGGTPFAYNEQFF. In nucleotides, the CDR3 is TGTGCCAGCAGCGGGGGGACTCCCTTTGCCTACAATGAGCAGTTCTTC.

The V call is TRBV7-2, the J call TRBJ2-5; TRBD2 matches 7 bases. Per the germline V gene, CDR1 is SGHTA and CDR2 is FQGNSA. V lost 7 bases, J lost 3 bases, and 5 bases stayed unmatched. The CDR3 is 13 amino acids. CDR3 in DNA: TGTGCCAGCAAACCTAGCGGAGAAGAGACCCAGTACTTC. It codes for CASKPSGEETQYF.